The following is a T cell receptor beta chain sequence with its context. The antigen this receptor binds is unknown. One base away there is no much larger clone; base qualities are not given. This sample stems from a study of Ad26.COV2.S vaccination and SARS-CoV-2 variants (dated by TCRdb to about 2021). As for the study more broadly: Donors in the vaccine arm were drawn from COV1001, a phase I-IIa trial of Ad26.COV2.S in healthy adults that was multicentre, randomized, double-blind and placebo-controlled. The specificity and breadth of SARS-CoV-2-reactive T cell receptors after Ad26.COV2.S vaccination were assessed by TCRbeta repertoire sequencing. Participants in the trial were split at random into five groups of five each, receiving low-dose or high-dose Ad26.COV2.S once or twice, or else placebo on both occasions. Investigators did not know the trial group allocation while performing experiments and assessing outcomes. Ad26.COV2.S was administered intramuscularly at 5 x 10^10 or 1 x 10^11 viral particles, either as a single shot or as two shots given 56 days apart. A total of approximately 30 samples were included in the TCR-sequenced set, comprising about 20 Ad26.COV2.S vaccine recipients, 5 placebo recipients and 8 SARS-CoV-2 convalescent individuals.

This specimen's treatment or condition label, per the study, means: 15 to 20 received Ad26.COV2.S at low or high dose, single or two shots; roughly 5 received placebo; per-sample allocation not given. Repertoires of vaccine and placebo recipients were sequenced from samples taken on day 63 after the first injection. In Cohort 1b, roughly 26 adults aged 18-55 years were enrolled at a single site in Boston, USA, between 29 July and 7 August 2020. Ad26.COV2.S consisted of a replication-incompetent adenovirus type 26 vector by which a prefusion-stabilized SARS-CoV-2 spike protein from the original Wuhan strain was expressed. The research as a whole found: Ad26.COV2.S recipients had higher spike-specific TCR breadth than placebo recipients (P = 0.0014). Vaccine and placebo recipients had comparable non-spike TCR breadth, which fits with the vaccine containing only spike. The study was not powered to compare responses between vaccine doses or regimens. The authors noted that total T cell responses may have been underestimated by the TCR breadth and depth analyses. After vaccination, spike-specific CD8+ and CD4+ T cell responses were reported to show substantial breadth.

CDR1 and CDR2 (SGHRS, YFSETQ) derive from the germline V gene. The trim is 3 bases for V and 4 bases for J, with a gap of 10 bases between the germline ends. Including the terminal cysteine and phenylalanine, the CDR3 comprises 14 residues. Kept here is only the CDR3 DNA, which spans 42 bases and is read in frame from base 1. The immunoSEQ Assay was used to sequence TCRbeta CDR3 regions. After extraction, genomic DNA underwent amplification by bias-controlled multiplex PCR, followed by high-throughput sequencing. Processing in the source paper ran as follows. To quantify the absolute abundance of every unique TCRbeta CDR3 region, sequences were collapsed and filtered. Usable DNA was measured by amplifying reference genes present in all nucleated cells, and TCRbeta template counts were normalized to that usable DNA to estimate T cell fraction. Repertoire TCRs were annotated as SARS-CoV-2-specific when V gene, CDR3 amino acid sequence and J gene were exactly matched to a known reactive TCR set. The reference SARS-CoV-2 TCR set came from MIRA and was filtered for enrichment in COVID-19-positive ImmuneCODE repertoires, removing public or cross-reactive TCRs. Drawing on the MIRA antigens, annotated TCRs were analysed further at the level of specific ORF or position within ORF. Breadth was defined as the number of annotated unique rearrangements divided by the total number of unique productive rearrangements, and depth was defined as the summed frequency of the annotated unique rearrangements. Two-sided Wilcoxon rank-sum tests were used to compare TCR breadth between groups. TCRdb holds this immuneACCESS table with in-frame rearrangements only. Some clones are missing; in checked studies, unresolved V genes explain under half, and the rest has no known cause. V and J calls plus clone size are reproduced from that table; the DNA served to infer D and trimming. The sample contains some 300,000 clones, approximately 86% of them found a single time. The ten top clones hold under 2.5% of the sample.

The sequence derives from a person between 18 and 60 years old who received the Ad26.COV2.S COVID-19 vaccine or a placebo. The sequencing here drew on peripheral blood, taken in a trial of Ad26.COV2.S vaccine versus placebo. This chain joins TRBV5-1 to TRBJ1-4; tentative D gene TRBD1, with 6 bases matching. The CDR3 region reads CASSSDRSNEKLFF. The nucleotide sequence reads as follows: TGCGCCAGCAGCTCCGACAGGAGTAATGAAAAACTGTTTTTT.